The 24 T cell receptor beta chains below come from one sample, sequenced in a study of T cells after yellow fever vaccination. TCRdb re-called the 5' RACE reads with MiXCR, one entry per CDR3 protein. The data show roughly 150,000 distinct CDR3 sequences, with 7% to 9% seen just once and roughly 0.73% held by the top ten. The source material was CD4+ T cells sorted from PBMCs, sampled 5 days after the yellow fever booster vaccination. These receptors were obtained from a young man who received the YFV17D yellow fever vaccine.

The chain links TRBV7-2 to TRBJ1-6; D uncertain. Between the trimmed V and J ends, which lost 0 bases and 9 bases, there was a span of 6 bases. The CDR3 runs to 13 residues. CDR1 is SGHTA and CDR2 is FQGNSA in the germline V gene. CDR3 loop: CASSLAAISPLHF. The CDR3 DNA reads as TGTGCCAGCAGCTTAGCGGCGATTTCACCCCTCCACTTT.

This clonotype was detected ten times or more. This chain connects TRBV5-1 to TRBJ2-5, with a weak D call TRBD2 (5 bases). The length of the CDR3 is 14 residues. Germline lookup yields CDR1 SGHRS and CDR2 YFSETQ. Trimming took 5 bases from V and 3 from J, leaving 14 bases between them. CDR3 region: CASSPGGGKETQYF. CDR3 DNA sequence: TGCGCCAGCAGTCCGGGTGGAGGTAAAGAGACCCAGTACTTC.

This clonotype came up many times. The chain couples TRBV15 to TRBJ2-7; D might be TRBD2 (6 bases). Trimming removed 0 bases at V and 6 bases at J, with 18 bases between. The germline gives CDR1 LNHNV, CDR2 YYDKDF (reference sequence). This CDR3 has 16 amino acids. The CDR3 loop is CATSRDPSGAVIEQYF. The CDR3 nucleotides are TGTGCCACCAGCAGAGATCCGTCGGGAGCGGTAATCGAGCAGTACTTC.

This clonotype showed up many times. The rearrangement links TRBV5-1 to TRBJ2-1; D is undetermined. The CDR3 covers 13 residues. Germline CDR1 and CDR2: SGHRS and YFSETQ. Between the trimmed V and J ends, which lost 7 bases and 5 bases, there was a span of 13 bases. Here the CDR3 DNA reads TGCGCCAGCGGGTGGGGTCGACACAATGAGCAGTTCTTC. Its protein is CASGWGRHNEQFF.

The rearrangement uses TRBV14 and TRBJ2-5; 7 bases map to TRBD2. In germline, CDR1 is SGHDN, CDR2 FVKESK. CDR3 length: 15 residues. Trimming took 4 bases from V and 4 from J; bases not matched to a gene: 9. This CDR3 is CASSPRLTGGETQYF. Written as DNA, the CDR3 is TGTGCCAGCAGCCCAAGATTGACGGGGGGAGAGACCCAGTACTTC.

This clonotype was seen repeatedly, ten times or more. Written as DNA, the CDR3 is TGTGCCAGCAGTCCACGACTAGTTAACGAGCAGTACTTC. Its protein product is CASSPRLVNEQYF. The chain has TRBV6-6 and TRBJ2-7; possibly TRBD2 for D (6 bases). Deletions cut 5 bases from V and 5 bases from J, with 13 bases between. This CDR3 is 13 amino acids long. Per the germline V gene, CDR1 is MNHNY and CDR2 is SVGAGI (reference sequence).

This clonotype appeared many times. The CDR3 DNA reads as TGTGCCAGCAGTTACCGGGGCAAAGAGACCCAGTACTTC. This gives the protein CASSYRGKETQYF. The chain links TRBV12-3 or TRBV12-4 to TRBJ2-5; tentatively, D is TRBD1 or TRBD2 (5 bases each). V lost 4 bases and J 3 bases, leaving 9 bases between the germline ends. The CDR3 sequence is 13 residues long.

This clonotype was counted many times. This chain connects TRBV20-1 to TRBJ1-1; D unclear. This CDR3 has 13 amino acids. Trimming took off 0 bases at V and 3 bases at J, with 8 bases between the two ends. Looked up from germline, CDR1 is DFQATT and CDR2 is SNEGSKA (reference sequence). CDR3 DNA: TGCAGTGCTAGAGACCGACGGGACACTGAAGCTTTCTTT. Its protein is CSARDRRDTEAFF.

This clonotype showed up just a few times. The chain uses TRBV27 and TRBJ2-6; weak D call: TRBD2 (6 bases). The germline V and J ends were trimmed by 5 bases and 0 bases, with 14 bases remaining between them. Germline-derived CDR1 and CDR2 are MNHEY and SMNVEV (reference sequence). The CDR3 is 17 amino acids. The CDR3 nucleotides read TGTGCCAGCAGTGGAGGGGACGGCCTCTCTGGGGCCAACGTCCTGACTTTC. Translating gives CASSGGDGLSGANVLTF. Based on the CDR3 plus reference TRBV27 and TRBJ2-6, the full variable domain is EAQVTQNPRYLITVTGKKLTVTCSQNMNHEYMSWYRQDPGLGLRQIYYSMNVEVTDKGDVPEGYKVSRKEKRNFPLILESPSPNQTSLYFCASSGGDGLSGANVLTFGAGSRLTVL.

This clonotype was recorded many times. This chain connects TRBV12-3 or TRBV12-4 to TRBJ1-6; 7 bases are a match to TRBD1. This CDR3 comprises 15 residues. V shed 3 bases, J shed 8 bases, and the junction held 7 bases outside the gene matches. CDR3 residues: CASSFRTGLYSPLHF. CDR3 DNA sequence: TGTGCCAGCAGTTTCCGGACAGGCCTTTATTCACCCCTCCACTTT.

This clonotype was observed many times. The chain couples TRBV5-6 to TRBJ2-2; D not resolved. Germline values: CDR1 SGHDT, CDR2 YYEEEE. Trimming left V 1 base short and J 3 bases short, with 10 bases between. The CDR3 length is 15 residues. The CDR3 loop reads CASSLFGVDTGELFF. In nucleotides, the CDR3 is TGTGCCAGCAGCTTGTTTGGGGTGGACACCGGGGAGCTGTTTTTT.

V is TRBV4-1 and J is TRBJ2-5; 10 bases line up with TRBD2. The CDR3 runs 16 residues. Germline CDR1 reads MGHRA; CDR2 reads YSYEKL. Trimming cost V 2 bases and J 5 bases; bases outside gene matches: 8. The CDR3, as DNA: TGCGCCAGCAGCCAATCCCTAGCGGGAGCGTCGGAGACCCAGTACTTC. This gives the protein CASSQSLAGASETQYF.

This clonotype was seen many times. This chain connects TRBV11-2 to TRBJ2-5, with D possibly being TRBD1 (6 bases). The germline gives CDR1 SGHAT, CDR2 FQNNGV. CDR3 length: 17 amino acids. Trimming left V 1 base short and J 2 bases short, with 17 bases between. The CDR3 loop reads CASSLGRGWTVQETQYF. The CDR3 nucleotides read TGTGCCAGCAGCTTAGGCCGGGGTTGGACAGTGCAAGAGACCCAGTACTTC.

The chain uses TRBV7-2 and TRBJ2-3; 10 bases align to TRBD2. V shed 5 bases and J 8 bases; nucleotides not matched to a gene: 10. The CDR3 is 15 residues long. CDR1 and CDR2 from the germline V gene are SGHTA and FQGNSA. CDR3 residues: CASSPTGLAMGTQYF. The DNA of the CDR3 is TGTGCCAGCAGCCCTACGGGACTAGCGATGGGTACGCAGTATTTT.

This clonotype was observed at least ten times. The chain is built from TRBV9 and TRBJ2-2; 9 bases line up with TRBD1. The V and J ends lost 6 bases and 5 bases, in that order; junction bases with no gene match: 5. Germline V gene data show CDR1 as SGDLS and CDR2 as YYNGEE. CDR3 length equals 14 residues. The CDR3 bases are TGTGCCAGCACCTGGGACAGGGAAACCGGGGAGCTGTTTTTT. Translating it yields CASTWDRETGELFF.

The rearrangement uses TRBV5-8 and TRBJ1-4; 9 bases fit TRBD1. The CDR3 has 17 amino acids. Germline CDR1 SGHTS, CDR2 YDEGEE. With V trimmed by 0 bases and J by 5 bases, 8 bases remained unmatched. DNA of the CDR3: TGTGCCAGCAGCTTGGATATCTCCGGGACAGGGAATGAAAAACTGTTTTTT. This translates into CASSLDISGTGNEKLFF.

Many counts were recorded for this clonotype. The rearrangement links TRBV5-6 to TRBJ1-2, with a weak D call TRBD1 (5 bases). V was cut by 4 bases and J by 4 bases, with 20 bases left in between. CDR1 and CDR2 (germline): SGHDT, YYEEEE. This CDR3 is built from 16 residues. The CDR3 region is CASSLTGRQTIYGYTF. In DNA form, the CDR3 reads TGTGCCAGCAGCCTAACGGGGAGACAGACCATCTATGGCTACACCTTC. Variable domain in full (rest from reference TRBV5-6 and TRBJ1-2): DAGVTQSPTHLIKTRGQQVTLRCSPKSGHDTVSWYQQALGQGPQFIFQYYEEEERQRGNFPDRFSGHQFPNYSSELNVNALLLGDSALYLCASSLTGRQTIYGYTFGSGTRLTVV.

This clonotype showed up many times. The chain's CDR3 is CSAGMTGLADSYNEQFF. The CDR3 DNA reads TGCAGTGCTGGAATGACAGGACTAGCGGATTCCTACAATGAGCAGTTCTTC. The chain carries TRBV20-1 and TRBJ2-1; 10 bases match TRBD2. CDR1 is DFQATT, CDR2 SNEGSKA, per germline (reference sequence). The J segment lost 1 base and the V segment lost 5 bases, leaving 11 bases of the junction unmatched. The CDR3 loop spans 17 amino acids.

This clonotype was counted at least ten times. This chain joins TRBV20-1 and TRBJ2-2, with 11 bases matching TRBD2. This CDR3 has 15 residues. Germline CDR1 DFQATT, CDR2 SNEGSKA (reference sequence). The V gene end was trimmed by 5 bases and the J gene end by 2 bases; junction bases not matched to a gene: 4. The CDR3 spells CSARRLAGNTGELFF. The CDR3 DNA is TGCAGTGCTCGGCGACTAGCGGGAAACACCGGGGAGCTGTTTTTT.

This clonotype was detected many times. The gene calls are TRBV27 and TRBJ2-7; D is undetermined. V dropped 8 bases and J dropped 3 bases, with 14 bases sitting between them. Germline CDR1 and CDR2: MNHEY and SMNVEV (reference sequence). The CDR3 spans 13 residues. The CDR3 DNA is TGTGCCAGCCCCCTCATTAAGTACTACGAGCAGTACTTC. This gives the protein CASPLIKYYEQYF.

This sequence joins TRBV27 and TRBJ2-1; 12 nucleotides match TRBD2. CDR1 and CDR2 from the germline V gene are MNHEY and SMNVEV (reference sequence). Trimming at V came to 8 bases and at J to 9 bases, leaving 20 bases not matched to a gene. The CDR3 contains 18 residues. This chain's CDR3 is CASHISYARASGRGEQFF. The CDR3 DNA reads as TGTGCCAGCCACATCTCTTACGCGAGGGCTAGCGGGAGGGGTGAGCAGTTCTTC.

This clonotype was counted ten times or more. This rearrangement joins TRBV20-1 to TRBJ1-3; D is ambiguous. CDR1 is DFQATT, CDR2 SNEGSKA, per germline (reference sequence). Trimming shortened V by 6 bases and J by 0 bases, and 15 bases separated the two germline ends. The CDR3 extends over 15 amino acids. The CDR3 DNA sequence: TGCAGTGCGTATCAAGCAGGTTACTCTGGAAACACCATATATTTT. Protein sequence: CSAYQAGYSGNTIYF.

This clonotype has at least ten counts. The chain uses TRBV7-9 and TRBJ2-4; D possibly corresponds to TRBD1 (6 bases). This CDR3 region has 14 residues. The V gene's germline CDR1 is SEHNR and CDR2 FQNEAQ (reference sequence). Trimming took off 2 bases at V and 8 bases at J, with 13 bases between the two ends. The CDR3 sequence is CASSLQGKGDIQYF. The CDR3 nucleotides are TGTGCCAGCAGCTTACAGGGGAAGGGGGACATTCAGTACTTC.

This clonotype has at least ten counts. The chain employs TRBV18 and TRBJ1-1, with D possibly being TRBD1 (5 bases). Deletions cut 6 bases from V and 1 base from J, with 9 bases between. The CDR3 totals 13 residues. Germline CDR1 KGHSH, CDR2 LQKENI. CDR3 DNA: TGTGCCAGCTCTCGCGACAGGAACACTGAAGCTTTCTTT. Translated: CASSRDRNTEAFF.